This is a list of T cell receptor beta chains from one sample in a study of CD8+ T cells in alopecia areata. Assay used: immunoSEQ multiplex PCR; TCRdb lists only in-frame clones, some missing. The data contain 140,000 to 150,000 clones, around 60% of them singletons. Sequencing was performed on CD4+ T cells sorted from blood, taken at week 0. All receptors derive from a human donor with alopecia areata. Both conserved end residues are part of each CDR3. D genes are given only for firm matches. Not every row has a clone size; where given, it reads once, few, many or a size class.

CASSPGGSSGNTIYF,TGTGCCAGCTCACCTGGAGGTAGCTCTGGAAACACCATATATTTT,TRBJ1-3,TRBV18,NA,NA
CASSEGLPRYEQYF,TGTGCCAGCAGTGAAGGGTTACCTCGCTACGAGCAGTACTTC,TRBJ2-7,TRBV2,NA,NA
CASRSLAGGPNEQFF,TGTGCCAGCAGATCACTAGCGGGGGGGCCAAATGAGCAGTTCTTC,TRBJ2-1,TRBV6-1,TRBD2,NA
CASSQGGTGCSREFF,TGCGCCAGCAGTCAAGGGGGGACAGGGTGTAGCAGGGAGTTCTTC,TRBJ2-1,TRBV23-1,TRBD1,NA
CASSLQGADTEAFF,TGCGCCAGCAGCTTGCAGGGGGCTGACACTGAAGCTTTCTTT,TRBJ1-1,TRBV5-1,TRBD1,NA
CASRYSAYEQYF,TGTGCCAGCAGGTACAGCGCCTACGAGCAGTACTTC,TRBJ2-7,TRBV25-1,NA,few
CASSGQGTDTQYF,TGCGCCAGCAGCGGACAGGGCACAGATACGCAGTATTTT,TRBJ2-3,TRBV5-1,TRBD1,few
CASSTDRTRYGYTF,TGTGCCAGCAGCACAGACAGGACACGCTATGGCTACACCTTC,TRBJ1-2,TRBV11-3,NA,few
CASSEGQFRGTEAFF,TGCGCCAGCAGCGAGGGACAGTTCAGGGGGACTGAAGCTTTCTTT,TRBJ1-1,TRBV5-1,TRBD1,NA
CSVPGGIFGYTF,TGCAGCGTTCCGGGCGGCATCTTCGGCTACACCTTC,TRBJ1-2,TRBV29-1,NA,few
CASREGLAGAGELFF,TGTGCCAGCAGAGAGGGACTAGCGGGGGCCGGGGAGCTGTTTTTT,TRBJ2-2,TRBV9,TRBD2,NA
CASSSRDRGNSPLHF,TGTGCCAGCAGCTCGAGGGACAGGGGGAATTCACCCCTCCACTTT,TRBJ1-6,TRBV5-6,TRBD1,NA
CATRLAGGDTQYF,TGTGCCACCCGACTAGCGGGGGGGGATACGCAGTATTTT,TRBJ2-3,TRBV6-6,TRBD2,few
CASRSEETQYF,TGTGCCAGCAGATCCGAAGAGACCCAGTACTTC,TRBJ2-5,TRBV2,NA,few
CAWARQPSNYGYTF,TGTGCCTGGGCTAGACAGCCATCTAACTATGGCTACACCTTC,TRBJ1-2,TRBV30,NA,few
CASRGNMNTEAFF,TGTGCCAGCAGAGGGAATATGAACACTGAAGCTTTCTTT,TRBJ1-1,TRBV2,NA,NA
CASSFRLAGAVSETQYF,TGCGCCAGCAGCTTTCGACTAGCGGGGGCGGTGAGCGAGACCCAGTACTTC,TRBJ2-5,TRBV5-1,TRBD2,once
CASRDSHSTGELFF,TGTGCCAGTCGGGACAGCCATTCCACCGGGGAGCTGTTTTTT,TRBJ2-2,TRBV28,TRBD1,NA
CSVDRRGQPQHF,TGCAGCGTTGACCGGAGGGGTCAGCCCCAGCATTTT,TRBJ1-5,TRBV29-1,NA,NA
CASRSQDTGELFF,TGTGCCAGCAGATCTCAGGACACCGGGGAGCTGTTTTTT,TRBJ2-2,TRBV7-9,NA,NA
CASSFDRGSSYEQYF,TGTGCCAGCAGCTTCGACAGGGGGAGCTCCTACGAGCAGTACTTC,TRBJ2-7,TRBV5-6,TRBD1,once
CASSQLSTLNTEAFF,TGCGCCAGCAGTCAACTGAGCACGCTTAACACTGAAGCTTTCTTT,TRBJ1-1,TRBV23-1,NA,NA
CASRDSRRTTGELFF,TGTGCCAGCAGGGACAGCCGACGAACCACCGGGGAGCTGTTTTTT,TRBJ2-2,TRBV6-5,NA,NA
CASSLGTSSQETQYF,TGCGCCAGCAGCTTGGGGACCTCCTCCCAAGAGACCCAGTACTTC,TRBJ2-5,TRBV5-1,NA,NA
CATSRDRGHRELFF,TGTGCCACGTCCCGGGACAGGGGTCACCGGGAGCTGTTTTTT,TRBJ2-2,TRBV10-3,TRBD1,NA
CASRIAGGLYNEQFF,TGCGCCAGCAGAATAGCGGGGGGGTTATACAATGAGCAGTTCTTC,TRBJ2-1,TRBV10-2,TRBD2,NA
CSAILRTQYF,TGCAGTGCTATTCTGCGAACGCAGTATTTT,TRBJ2-3,TRBV20-1,NA,NA
CSIQGAGDQPQHF,TGCAGCATCCAGGGGGCTGGGGATCAGCCCCAGCATTTT,TRBJ1-5,TRBV29-1,TRBD1,NA
CAWSEGLTVEQFF,TGTGCCTGGAGTGAGGGCCTGACCGTTGAGCAGTTCTTC,TRBJ2-1,TRBV30,NA,few
CASSQDRYEQYF,TGTGCCAGCAGCCAAGATCGGTACGAGCAGTACTTC,TRBJ2-7,TRBV14,NA,NA
CAISESTQGDEQYF,TGTGCCATCAGTGAGTCGACACAGGGGGACGAGCAGTACTTC,TRBJ2-7,TRBV10-3,TRBD1,NA
CASKSGGSRQETQYF,TGCGCCAGCAAGAGTGGGGGCAGCAGACAAGAGACCCAGTACTTC,TRBJ2-5,TRBV5-1,NA,NA
CASSSSSGVTYNEQFF,TGCGCCAGCAGCTCCTCTTCCGGGGTTACCTACAATGAGCAGTTCTTC,TRBJ2-1,TRBV5-1,NA,NA
CASSAGGYGYTF,TGCGCCAGCAGCGCAGGCGGCTATGGCTACACCTTC,TRBJ1-2,TRBV5-1,NA,NA
CASSQDLDNYGYTF,TGCGCCAGCAGCCAAGATCTGGATAACTATGGCTACACCTTC,TRBJ1-2,TRBV4-1,NA,NA
CASSEAWMAGELFF,TGTGCCAGCAGTGAAGCCTGGATGGCCGGGGAGCTGTTTTTT,TRBJ2-2,TRBV2,NA,few
CASSAGQFSGANVLTF,TGTGCCAGCAGCGCGGGACAGTTCTCTGGGGCCAACGTCCTGACTTTC,TRBJ2-6,TRBV7-2,NA,few
CSVRTGRGGTEAFF,TGCAGCGTCCGGACAGGGAGAGGCGGCACTGAAGCTTTCTTT,TRBJ1-1,TRBV29-1,TRBD1,NA
CAIKRGRDTDTQYF,TGTGCCATCAAACGCGGCAGAGACACAGATACGCAGTATTTT,TRBJ2-3,TRBV10-3,NA,few
CASSARRDQETQYF,TGTGCCAGCAGTGCGAGAAGGGACCAAGAGACCCAGTACTTC,TRBJ2-5,TRBV9,NA,NA